This TCR beta chain was sequenced for a study of follicular helper T cells after annual influenza vaccination. Study-level background: Across the 2013-2014, 2014-2015 and 2015-2016 vaccination seasons, some subjects were resampled. Whole-study findings and limits: Recurrent ICOS+CD38+ cTfh clonotypes included tetramer and AIM influenza-specific ones. Only roughly 8.5-23% of analyzed cells yielded productive TCRB sequences.

Here immunoSEQ multiplex PCR was the method, and the copy in TCRdb shows in-frame clones only, minus some. In the table there are fewer than 9,000 clones, nearly 90% of which are singletons. The CDR3 has 14 amino acids. CDR1 is SGHAT and CDR2 is FQNNGV in the germline V gene. V lost 1 base to trimming and J lost 6 bases, with 10 bases between them. Noted time point: 2015-2016 season, 7 days after influenza vaccination. About this clone: Its target is not known.

This sequence was found in an adult who received the influenza vaccine. The genes are TRBV11-2 and TRBJ1-5, with D perhaps matching TRBD1 (6 bases). This sample comprised CXCR5+ CD38- circulating T follicular helper cells from blood, obtained 7 days after influenza vaccination. Regarding subset: circulating Tfh, non-naive CD4+CXCR5+PD-1+ (ICOS+CD38+ or ICOS-CD38-). The CDR3 spells CASSLGGHPQPQHF. The CDR3, as DNA: TGTGCCAGCAGCTTAGGGGGACACCCTCAGCCCCAGCATTTT.